A single sample is the source of the 18 T cell receptor beta chains below, sequenced in a study of identical twins. TCRdb passed the 5' RACE reads through MiXCR, listing each CDR3 protein once. The sample includes some 690,000 distinct CDR3 sequences, 21% of them seen just once. This sample was shared with a second study, whose subject was T cells expressing NK-cell markers.

The sample was PBMCs. These TCRs come from a woman in her late teens or twenties in good health.

This clonotype has only a few counts. The chain uses TRBV9 and TRBJ2-7; D is tentatively TRBD1 or TRBD2 (5 bases each). V lost 6 bases to trimming and J lost 5 bases, with 12 bases between them. The V gene's germline CDR1 is SGDLS and CDR2 YYNGEE. The CDR3 has 12 amino acids. For the CDR3, the DNA is TGTGCCAGCAACCGGGGCAATGACGAGCAGTACTTC. Its translation is CASNRGNDEQYF. Using reference TRBV9 and TRBJ2-7 for the parts outside the CDR3, the full variable domain is DSGVTQTPKHLITATGQRVTLRCSPRSGDLSVYWYQQSLDQGLQFLIQYYNGEERAKGNILERFSAQQFPDLHSELNLSSLELGDSALYFCASNRGNDEQYFGPGTRLTVT.

In this sample, this clonotype turned up a few times. The genes are TRBV29-1 and TRBJ2-1; 12 nucleotides agree with TRBD1. Trimming cost V 4 bases and J 7 bases; bases outside gene matches: 5. Germline CDR1 reads SQVTM; CDR2 reads ANQGSEA. The CDR3 consists of 14 residues. In nucleotides, the CDR3 is TGCAGCGTTGGTGGGACAGGGGGCGGAAATGAGCAGTTCTTC. Translation: CSVGGTGGGNEQFF.

This clonotype came up a few times. The chain employs TRBV20-1 and TRBJ2-7; D call uncertain. The germline V gene encodes CDR1 DFQATT and CDR2 SNEGSKA (reference sequence). With 5 bases removed from V and 1 base from J, the gap between germline ends came to 15 bases. The CDR3 is 14 residues long. The CDR3 DNA reads as TGCAGTGCTGACACCCCGACACTGTCCTACGAGCAGTACTTC. Its protein product is CSADTPTLSYEQYF.

In this sample, this clonotype turned up a few times. This rearrangement joins TRBV7-9 to TRBJ2-5, with no clear D. V lost 4 bases and J lost 0, with 9 bases in between. This CDR3 is 14 amino acids long. In germline, CDR1 is SEHNR, CDR2 FQNEAQ (reference sequence). The CDR3 DNA reads as TGTGCCAGCAGCTCCTTACTCCACCAAGAGACCCAGTACTTC. Amino acid sequence: CASSSLLHQETQYF.

The chain links TRBV15 to TRBJ2-1; 7 positions agree with TRBD1. V lost 5 bases, J lost 8 bases, and 12 bases stayed unmatched. The CDR3 spans 15 residues. CDR1 and CDR2 (germline): LNHNV, YYDKDF (reference sequence). CDR3 in DNA: TGTGCCACCAGCTTACGACAGGGAAGCCCCGATGAGCAGTTCTTC. Its translation is CATSLRQGSPDEQFF.

The chain recombines TRBV11-3 with TRBJ2-1, with D possibly matching TRBD2 (6 bases). V lost 5 bases, J lost 4 bases, and 12 bases lay in between. Germline CDR1 SGHNT, CDR2 YENEEA. This CDR3 has 14 residues. The CDR3 loop is CASSRSGFYNEQFF. The CDR3 nucleotides read TGTGCCAGCAGCCGTAGCGGATTTTACAATGAGCAGTTCTTC.

Comment on this clonotype: A junction boundary mismatches the germline segment, possibly from a read error. The chain has TRBV20-1 and TRBJ1-1, with D unresolved. This CDR3 has 11 amino acids. Germline V lookup: CDR1 DFQATT, CDR2 SNEGSKA (reference sequence). CDR3 bases: TGCAGTGCCAGGATTGGCACTGAAGCCTTCTTT. It yields the protein CSARIGTEAFF.

This clonotype was counted many times. The CDR3 protein is CASKFQGVNEQFF. In nucleotides, the CDR3 is TGTGCCAGCAAATTCCAGGGGGTGAATGAGCAGTTCTTC. V is TRBV2 and J is TRBJ2-1; 7 bases are shared with TRBD1. CDR3 size: 13 residues. Germline CDR1 SNHLY, CDR2 FYNNEI. Losses at the gene ends were 7 bases for V and 7 bases for J; bases not matched to a gene: 7.

This clonotype appeared a few times. This sequence joins TRBV20-1 and TRBJ2-1, with 11 bases fitting TRBD2. V gave up 4 bases and J gave up 3 bases; unmatched junction bases: 5. The CDR3 contains 15 residues. CDR1 is DFQATT, CDR2 SNEGSKA, per germline (reference sequence). CDR3 sequence (DNA): TGCAGTGCTATTAGCGGGGGGGCAAACTACAATGAGCAGTTCTTC. This codes for CSAISGGANYNEQFF.

In its sample, this clonotype was seen a few times. The CDR3 nucleotides are TGCAGTGCTAGACCTAATGGTCACCTAGCGGAGACCCAGTACTTC. Translation: CSARPNGHLAETQYF. The V gene is TRBV20-1, the J gene TRBJ2-5; maybe TRBD2 (6 bases). In germline, CDR1 is DFQATT, CDR2 SNEGSKA (reference sequence). V was clipped by 2 bases and J by 5 bases, with 18 bases between them. The CDR3 is made up of 15 amino acids.

V usage is TRBV20-1 and J usage is TRBJ1-6; possibly TRBD1 for D (5 bases). Germline assignment: CDR1 DFQATT and CDR2 SNEGSKA (reference sequence). The CDR3 is 16 residues long. Trimming left V 0 bases short and J 9 bases short, with 18 bases between. The CDR3 nucleotides read TGCAGTGCTAGAGAGCGACGGGGGGGAGCTAGTTCACCCCTCCACTTT. As protein: CSARERRGGASSPLHF.

This clonotype was picked up a small number of times. This rearrangement joins TRBV10-3 to TRBJ2-7; the match to TRBD2 covers 9 bases. The junction had 3 bases not matched to a gene; V was cut back by 2 bases and J by 4 bases. The CDR3 runs to 14 residues. CDR1 is ENHRY and CDR2 is SYGVKD in the germline V gene. CDR3 nucleotide sequence: TGTGCCATCAGTGAGGCGGGAGGGCGATACGAGCAGTACTTC. It specifies CAISEAGGRYEQYF.

The gene calls are TRBV6-1 and TRBJ2-1; 8 nucleotides line up with TRBD1. Germline V gene lookup returns CDR1 MNHNS and CDR2 SASEGT. Trimming at V came to 6 bases and at J to 3 bases, leaving 10 bases not matched to a gene. This CDR3 contains 16 residues. This CDR3 is CASRDRAPTLYNEQFF. CDR3 DNA: TGTGCCAGCAGGGACAGGGCCCCCACTCTCTACAATGAGCAGTTCTTC.

Only a few counts were recorded for this clonotype. The chain links TRBV5-1 to TRBJ1-1; D is ambiguous. Germline CDR1 SGHRS, CDR2 YFSETQ. The CDR3 length is 13 residues. Trimming removed 0 bases at V and 5 bases at J, with 8 bases between. CDR3 residues: CASSLEYGTEAFF. CDR3 nucleotide sequence: TGCGCCAGCAGCTTGGAATACGGGACTGAAGCTTTCTTT.

This chain links TRBV29-1 with TRBJ2-2; 7 nucleotides line up with TRBD1. This CDR3 spans 14 amino acids. Germline V lookup: CDR1 SQVTM, CDR2 ANQGSEA. Germline trimming cut 5 bases from V and 4 bases from J; bases unmatched to any gene: 7. CDR3: CSVLGTESTGELFF. As DNA, the CDR3 is TGCAGCGTTTTAGGGACAGAAAGCACCGGGGAGCTGTTTTTT.

The chain is built from TRBV5-1 and TRBJ2-1; TRBD1 or TRBD2 may be the D gene (5 bases each). The CDR3 contains 14 residues. Germline CDR1 is SGHRS and CDR2 is YFSETQ. The V gene lost 3 bases and the J gene lost 8 bases, with 15 bases spanning the gap. The CDR3: CASSWTGPWDEQFF. CDR3 sequence (DNA): TGCGCCAGCAGCTGGACGGGACCCTGGGATGAGCAGTTCTTC.

A word on this clonotype: The junction departs from the called germline gene at one end, perhaps through a read error. This sequence joins TRBV7-3 and TRBJ1-1; TRBD1 might be the D (5 bases). This CDR3 region has 14 residues. Per the germline V gene, CDR1 is SGHTA and CDR2 is FQGTGA. CDR3 DNA: TGTGCCAGCAGCGACCGGGGGGAGGGCACTGAAGCCTTCTTT. Protein: CASSDRGEGTEAFF.

In its sample, this clonotype was seen many times. The chain couples TRBV9 to TRBJ2-1, with 9 positions matching TRBD2. The CDR3 totals 19 residues. Germline CDR1 and CDR2: SGDLS and YYNGEE. After removal of 0 bases from V and 0 bases from J, the junction contained 10 bases not matched to a gene. The CDR3 protein is CASSVDDGLAFSSYNEQFF. In nucleotides, the CDR3 is TGTGCCAGCAGCGTAGACGATGGACTAGCGTTCAGCTCCTACAATGAGCAGTTCTTC.